The text below deals with one TCR beta chain. V gave up 4 bases and J gave up 8 bases, with 19 bases separating them. The germline gives CDR1 SGHNT, CDR2 YYREEE (reference sequence). CDR3 length equals 15 residues. This entry comes from a study of cytomegalovirus exposure and HLA in healthy donors. Repertoires were generated with immunoSEQ multiplex PCR, while TCRdb's copy carries only in-frame clones and drops some. The profile shows some 200,000 clones, around 84% of them singletons. Material for sequencing was PBMCs. The clonotype originates from a woman aged 25 to 39 in good health and CMV-seropositive. The chain couples TRBV5-4 to TRBJ2-1, with D perhaps TRBD2 (5 bases). The CDR3 here is CASSRSLEIRDEQFF. The CDR3 DNA reads TGTGCCAGCAGCCGCTCACTAGAAATTCGCGATGAGCAGTTCTTC.